This T cell receptor beta chain appears in the sequencing data of a study of cytomegalovirus exposure and HLA in healthy donors. The PCR made use of 60 Vbeta and 13 Jbeta primers. In the authors' workflow: A later analysis counted around 80 million unique TCR beta chains, 9.5 million to 13 million shared. The repertoire was sequenced with immunoSEQ multiplex PCR; TCRdb's copy has only in-frame clones and lacks some. That table furnishes V, J and clone size, whereas the DNA furnished D and trimming. The table includes 65,000 to 100,000 clones, roughly 80% detected once. Overall study results and limits: In a later analysis, compared with equally common non-associated chains, HLA-associated beta chains were more expanded. A few CMV-associated chains were confirmed in vitro to be specific for CMV antigens.

A word on this clone: The antigen remains unidentified.

The CDR3 length is 12 residues. V dropped 6 bases and J dropped 4; count of bases not matched to a gene: 2. The germline V gene encodes CDR1 SQVTM and CDR2 ANQGSEA. These donors, healthy bone marrow donors, were studied. The sequencing sample was made of PBMCs. V gene TRBV29-1 combines with J gene TRBJ2-7, with 11 bases that match TRBD2. The receptor was derived from a woman in her thirties or forties in good health and CMV-seropositive. The CDR3 protein is CSVRLAGYEQYF. CDR3 DNA: TGCAGCGTGAGACTAGCGGGGTACGAGCAGTACTTC.